This entry describes one T cell receptor beta chain. The data originate from a study of blood T cell repertoires in COVID-19. The CDR3 totals 14 residues. Trimming pared 4 bases from V and 1 base from J, leaving 10 bases between. Germline V lookup: CDR1 LNHNV, CDR2 YYDKDF (reference sequence). Profiled with immunoSEQ multiplex PCR; TCRdb holds only in-frame clones, not every one. The data show 85,000 to 120,000 clones, about nine tenths seen once. The receptor comes from a man aged 18 to 35 with acute or convalescent COVID-19. The chain links TRBV15 to TRBJ1-1, with D hard to call. The specimen sequenced was peripheral blood. CDR3 loop: CATSTRTKNTEAFF. The CDR3, as DNA: TGTGCCACCAGCACGAGGACTAAGAACACTGAAGCTTTCTTT.